The 12 T cell receptor beta chains given below trace back to one sample, sequenced in a study of T cells after yellow fever vaccination. TCRdb used MiXCR to reprocess the 5' RACE reads, holding one entry per CDR3 protein. The sample has fewer than 400,000 distinct CDR3 sequences, about 11% seen once. Sample: CD4+ T cells sorted from PBMCs, taken 45 days after the yellow fever booster vaccination. These receptors all come from a young man who received the YFV17D yellow fever vaccine.

The sample holds a few counts of this clonotype. The rearrangement links TRBV4-2 to TRBJ2-1; D remains unclear. Trimming shortened V by 1 base and J by 9 bases, and 10 bases separated the two germline ends. This CDR3 is built from 13 residues. Germline V gene sequence: CDR1 LGHNA, CDR2 YNFKEQ. CDR3 residues: CASSQALRGEQFF. CDR3 sequence (DNA): TGTGCCAGCAGCCAAGCGTTGCGTGGTGAGCAGTTCTTC.

This clonotype was observed at least ten times. CDR3 in amino acids: CATSRTGRGANVLTF. As DNA, the CDR3 is TGTGCCACCAGCAGGACGGGCCGTGGGGCCAACGTCCTGACTTTC. The chain links TRBV15 to TRBJ2-6, with D unresolved. V lost 3 bases and J lost 3, with 9 bases in between. In germline, CDR1 is LNHNV, CDR2 YYDKDF (reference sequence). The CDR3 runs to 15 residues.

This chain uses TRBV6-6 with TRBJ2-7; 10 nucleotides align to TRBD2. Germline CDR1 MNHNY, CDR2 SVGAGI (reference sequence). This CDR3 is 13 amino acids long. Germline trimming cut 1 base from V and 7 bases from J; bases unmatched to any gene: 1. The CDR3 DNA reads TGTGCCAGCAGTTACTTAGCGGGGGGTGAGCAGTACGTC. This translates into CASSYLAGGEQYV.

V is TRBV27 and J is TRBJ2-7; D is tentatively TRBD1 or TRBD2 (5 bases each). Germline V gene sequence: CDR1 MNHEY, CDR2 SMNVEV (reference sequence). Trimming took off 8 bases at V and 4 bases at J, with 21 bases between the two ends. The CDR3 loop spans 15 amino acids. This CDR3 is CASATRDGVRYEQYF. The CDR3 nucleotides are TGTGCCAGCGCCACCCGGGACGGAGTTAGGTACGAGCAGTACTTC.

The V gene is TRBV11-2, the J gene TRBJ2-5; possibly TRBD2 for D (7 bases). The CDR3 contains 15 residues. Germline CDR1 and CDR2: SGHAT and FQNNGV. V was shortened by 3 bases and J by 5 bases, with 16 bases between the two germline ends. The CDR3 coding sequence is TGTGCCAGCAGCTTCCACCTGGGGGGGCAGGAGACCCAGTACTTC. Residues: CASSFHLGGQETQYF.

The chain recombines TRBV5-1 with TRBJ2-3, with 12 bases that match TRBD1. Germline CDR1 SGHRS, CDR2 YFSETQ. This CDR3 comprises 14 residues. The J segment lost 6 bases and the V segment lost 3 bases, leaving 2 bases of the junction unmatched. The CDR3 protein is CASSWDRGLDTQYF. CDR3 in DNA: TGCGCCAGCAGCTGGGACAGGGGGCTTGATACGCAGTATTTT.

This clonotype appeared many times. V is TRBV5-1 and J is TRBJ2-1; TRBD1 is a possible D gene (6 bases). CDR1 and CDR2 (germline): SGHRS, YFSETQ. The CDR3 is made up of 15 amino acids. Trimming stripped 0 bases from V and 6 bases from J, with 13 bases between. The CDR3, as DNA: TGCGCCAGCAGCTTGGCCCCGGCAGGGGCCAATGAGCAGTTCTTC. Translated: CASSLAPAGANEQFF.

The table lists this clonotype with a few counts. The gene calls are TRBV7-8 and TRBJ2-7; D may correspond to TRBD1 or TRBD2 (5 bases each). V lost 5 bases and J 3 bases, leaving 11 bases between the germline ends. Germline V lookup: CDR1 SGHVS, CDR2 FQNEAQ. The CDR3 is 13 amino acids. CDR3 coding DNA: TGTGCCAGCAGCCGGGACGGAAACTACGAGCAGTACTTC. Translating it yields CASSRDGNYEQYF.

The table lists this clonotype with many counts. DNA for the CDR3: TGTGCCAGCAGCTCAGCCGGGAGGGGAGTGGCAACTAATGAAAAACTGTTTTTT. Protein product: CASSSAGRGVATNEKLFF. The V call is TRBV7-2, the J call TRBJ1-4; tentative D call: TRBD1 (5 bases). This CDR3 has 18 residues. V dropped 4 bases and J dropped 0 bases, with 18 bases sitting between them. Germline loops: CDR1 SGHTA, CDR2 FQGNSA.

This clonotype was picked up a small number of times. This sequence joins TRBV10-3 and TRBJ1-4; a possible D gene is TRBD1 (6 bases). Trimming left V 4 bases short and J 0 bases short, with 15 bases between. The CDR3 is 17 residues long. Per the germline V gene, CDR1 is ENHRY and CDR2 is SYGVKD. The CDR3 coding sequence is TGTGCCATCAGTGCCCGGGGGCAAGGCGCAACTAATGAAAAACTGTTTTTT. It specifies CAISARGQGATNEKLFF.

The chain joins TRBV7-2 to TRBJ1-1, with 10 bases aligning to TRBD1. Germline V gives CDR1 SGHTA, CDR2 FQGNSA. There are 15 residues in the CDR3. Trimming took 1 base from V and 3 from J; bases not matched to a gene: 2. The CDR3 loop reads CASSLEGQGDTEAFF. For the CDR3, the DNA is TGTGCCAGCAGCTTAGAAGGACAGGGGGACACTGAAGCTTTCTTT.

This clonotype showed up just a few times. The chain links TRBV5-1 to TRBJ2-6; the match to TRBD1 covers 9 bases. J was trimmed by 1 base and V by 2 bases; bases with no gene match: 7. CDR1 SGHRS and CDR2 YFSETQ come from the germline V gene. The CDR3 length is 18 residues. CDR3 residues: CASSLQGAIGSGANVLTF. DNA for the CDR3: TGCGCCAGCAGCTTACAGGGGGCTATCGGGTCTGGGGCCAACGTCCTGACTTTC.